These 25 T cell receptor beta chains were sequenced from one sample in a study of cytomegalovirus exposure and HLA in healthy donors. PCR primers comprised 60 Vbeta and 13 Jbeta primers. Method: immunoSEQ multiplex PCR; TCRdb's copy keeps in-frame clones and lacks some. The sample lists tens of thousands of clones; 67% were seen once. The sample consisted of PBMCs. Every receptor here comes from a woman between 50 and 59 years old in good health and CMV-seropositive.

The chain joins TRBV6-1 to TRBJ1-2; 11 nucleotides agree with TRBD1. This CDR3 has 15 amino acids. Germline CDR1 reads MNHNS; CDR2 reads SASEGT. The V segment lost 6 bases and the J segment 6 bases; nucleotides outside the gene matches: 9. The CDR3 DNA reads TGTGCCAGCAGCCAAGGTCGGACAGGGGGCAATGGCTACACCTTC. This gives the protein CASSQGRTGGNGYTF.

This clone has just a few counts. The V call is TRBV6-5, the J call TRBJ2-1; D is unclear. V was shortened by 8 bases and J by 0 bases, with 5 bases between the two germline ends. The CDR3 has 12 amino acids. Germline V gene sequence: CDR1 MNHEY, CDR2 SVGAGI. The CDR3 spells CASGSSYNEQFF. The CDR3 DNA follows: TGTGCCAGCGGCAGCTCCTACAATGAGCAGTTCTTC.

The chain couples TRBV5-1 to TRBJ2-3, with D possibly matching TRBD1 (6 bases). The CDR3 length is 14 residues. Trimming stripped 3 bases from V and 5 bases from J, with 13 bases between. Germline assignment: CDR1 SGHRS and CDR2 YFSETQ. The CDR3 protein is CASSSQGIGDTQYF. The CDR3 nucleotides read TGCGCCAGCAGCTCTCAGGGGATTGGAGATACGCAGTATTTT. Full variable domain (remainder filled in from reference TRBV5-1 and TRBJ2-3): KAGVTQTPRYLIKTRGQQVTLSCSPISGHRSVSWYQQTPGQGLQFLFEYFSETQRNKGNFPGRFSGRQFSNSRSEMNVSTLELGDSALYLCASSSQGIGDTQYFGPGTRLTVL.

This sequence joins TRBV6-1 and TRBJ2-7, with D hard to call. Germline V gene data show CDR1 as MNHNS and CDR2 as SASEGT. V was pared by 4 bases and J by 6 bases, with 13 bases between. There are 13 residues in the CDR3. CDR3 nucleotides: TGTGCCAGCAGTGGGGCCTATGGTTCCGAGCAGTACGTC. Its translation: CASSGAYGSEQYV.

V usage is TRBV2 and J usage is TRBJ1-2; perhaps TRBD1 as D (5 bases). The CDR3 has 14 amino acids. The V end lost 7 bases, the J end lost 0 bases, and 12 bases lay between the germline ends. The germline CDR1 and CDR2 sequences are SNHLY and FYNNEI. This chain's CDR3 is CASNSGRANYGYTF. As DNA, the CDR3 is TGTGCCAGCAACTCTGGCAGGGCTAACTATGGCTACACCTTC. Together with reference TRBV2 and TRBJ1-2, the CDR3 gives the full variable domain: EPEVTQTPSHQVTQMGQEVILRCVPISNHLYFYWYRQILGQKVEFLVSFYNNEISEKSEIFDDQFSVERPDGSNFTLKIRSTKLEDSAMYFCASNSGRANYGYTFGSGTRLTVV.

The chain is built from TRBV28 and TRBJ1-1; D is perhaps TRBD1 (6 bases). This CDR3 is built from 10 residues. Germline values: CDR1 MDHEN, CDR2 SYDVKM. V was trimmed by 10 bases and J by 7 bases, leaving 10 bases between them. As DNA, the CDR3 is TGTGCCACCTGGACAGATGAAGCTTTCTTT. This translates into CATWTDEAFF.

The rearrangement joins TRBV15 to TRBJ2-1; D is perhaps TRBD1 (6 bases). The germline V gene encodes CDR1 LNHNV and CDR2 YYDKDF (reference sequence). Trimming left V 5 bases short and J 6 bases short, with 14 bases between. This CDR3 has 14 amino acids. The CDR3 here is CATSGRTDLNEQFF. CDR3 nucleotides: TGTGCCACCAGCGGACGGACAGACCTCAATGAGCAGTTCTTC. The whole variable domain, filled in from reference TRBV15 and TRBJ2-1, reads DAMVIQNPRYQVTQFGKPVTLSCSQTLNHNVMYWYQQKSSQAPKLLFHYYDKDFNNEADTPDNFQSRRPNTSFCFLDIRSPGLGDTAMYLCATSGRTDLNEQFFGPGTRLTVL.

Only a few counts were recorded for this clone. This CDR3 reads CASSKTASYGYTF. The CDR3 nucleotides are TGTGCCAGCAGTAAGACAGCGTCCTATGGCTACACCTTC. V is TRBV28 and J is TRBJ1-2; D may be TRBD1 (5 bases). Trimming pared 5 bases from V and 4 bases from J, leaving 11 bases between. This CDR3 spans 13 amino acids. CDR1 and CDR2 from the germline V gene are MDHEN and SYDVKM.

This clone has just a few counts. The gene calls are TRBV28 and TRBJ1-2, with 9 positions matching TRBD1. With V trimmed by 5 bases and J by 1 base, 8 bases remained unmatched. CDR3 length: 16 amino acids. Germline V gene sequence: CDR1 MDHEN, CDR2 SYDVKM. This CDR3 is CASSRPPDRGNYGYTF. Here the CDR3 DNA reads TGTGCCAGCAGTCGACCCCCGGACAGGGGTAACTATGGCTACACCTTC.

V gene TRBV5-1 combines with J gene TRBJ1-4; D unresolved. Trimming cost V 0 bases and J 5 bases, with 32 bases left between them. The CDR3 spans 22 residues. Germline assignment: CDR1 SGHRS and CDR2 YFSETQ. The CDR3 here is CASSLGRSPPPDDRQRNEKLFF. The DNA of the CDR3 is TGCGCCAGCAGCTTGGGACGATCCCCTCCACCAGACGACCGTCAGCGGAATGAAAAACTGTTTTTT.

In its sample, this clone was seen once. Its ends do not fully match the called genes, so a read error is possible. This chain uses TRBV7-3 with TRBJ2-2; 11 nucleotides agree with TRBD1. The CDR3 covers 17 residues. Germline V gene data show CDR1 as SGHTA and CDR2 as FQGTGA. The CDR3 DNA sequence: TGTGCCAGCAGCCCAATGGGGACAGGGGGGAACACCGGGGGGCTGTTTTTT. As protein: CASSPMGTGGNTGGLFF.

The chain carries TRBV6-1 and TRBJ1-5; TRBD1 aligns across 8 bases. Germline loops: CDR1 MNHNS, CDR2 SASEGT. The CDR3 length is 15 residues. The junction had 5 bases not matched to a gene; V was cut back by 7 bases and J by 0 bases. CDR3 protein: CASKTGGYSNQPQHF. CDR3 bases: TGTGCCAGCAAAACAGGGGGGTATAGCAATCAGCCCCAGCATTTT.

The V call is TRBV12-5, the J call TRBJ2-7, with D maybe TRBD1 (6 bases). The length of the CDR3 is 16 residues. V lost 2 bases and J 2 bases, leaving 16 bases between the germline ends. The germline CDR1 and CDR2 sequences are LGHNT and FRNRAP. The CDR3 loop is CASGLSPDSLAYEQYF. In DNA, the CDR3 is TGTGCTAGTGGTTTGTCCCCGGACAGCCTTGCCTACGAGCAGTACTTC. Complete variable domain (other parts from reference TRBV12-5 and TRBJ2-7): DARVTQTPRHKVTEMGQEVTMRCQPILGHNTVFWYRQTMMQGLELLAYFRNRAPLDDSGMPKDRFSAEMPDATLATLKIQPSEPRDSAVYFCASGLSPDSLAYEQYFGPGTRLTVT.

This clone came up once. The chain has TRBV6-1 and TRBJ1-5; a weak D match, TRBD1 (6 bases). Trimming left V 8 bases short and J 0 bases short, with 14 bases between. Germline V gives CDR1 MNHNS, CDR2 SASEGT. This CDR3 is built from 15 residues. The CDR3 loop is CASWITGFSNQPQHF. CDR3 coding DNA: TGTGCCAGCTGGATTACAGGGTTTAGCAATCAGCCCCAGCATTTT.

CDR3 bases: TGTGCCAGCAGCCCAAAGGGACAATTTTACAATGAGCAGTTCTTC. As protein: CASSPKGQFYNEQFF. The V and J genes are TRBV13 and TRBJ2-1, with a tentative D call TRBD1 (6 bases). The ends were cut back, 5 bases at V and 4 bases at J, with 15 bases in the middle. CDR1 and CDR2 from the germline V gene are PRHDT and FYEKMQ (reference sequence). The CDR3 contains 15 residues. Full variable domain (rest looked up from reference TRBV13 and TRBJ2-1): AAGVIQSPRHLIKEKRETATLKCYPIPRHDTVYWYQQGPGQDPQFLISFYEKMQSDKGSIPDRFSAQQFSDYHSELNMSSLELGDSALYFCASSPKGQFYNEQFFGPGTRLTVL.

This chain connects TRBV2 to TRBJ1-4; the D is unclear. Trimming stripped 4 bases from V and 8 bases from J, with 14 bases between. Per germline, CDR1 SNHLY and CDR2 FYNNEI. The CDR3 is 14 residues long. CDR3 residues: CASSGQEGKEKLFF. CDR3 coding DNA: TGTGCCAGCAGTGGGCAGGAGGGAAAGGAAAAACTGTTTTTT.

The chain recombines TRBV7-9 with TRBJ2-7, with 7 bases matching TRBD2. V trimming: 5 bases; J trimming: 4 bases; junction bases outside the gene matches: 23. The CDR3 has 19 residues. Per germline, CDR1 SEHNR and CDR2 FQNEAQ (reference sequence). This chain's CDR3 is CASSRSGTIGLSPPYEQYF. Written as DNA, the CDR3 is TGTGCCAGCAGCCGGTCCGGGACTATAGGCCTTTCTCCACCTTACGAGCAGTACTTC.

The gene calls are TRBV19 and TRBJ1-5, with D possibly TRBD1 on 5 matching bases. This CDR3 contains 12 residues. Looked up from germline, CDR1 is LNHDA and CDR2 is SQIVND (reference sequence). Between the trimmed V and J ends, which lost 7 bases and 9 bases, there was a span of 13 bases. The CDR3 spells CASNNLGAPQHF. In DNA form, the CDR3 reads TGTGCCAGTAATAACTTAGGGGCGCCCCAGCATTTT.

V usage is TRBV6-1 and J usage is TRBJ1-5, with D possibly matching TRBD1 (6 bases). Deletions cut 5 bases from V and 10 bases from J, with 12 bases between. The CDR3 contains 12 residues. CDR1 MNHNS and CDR2 SASEGT come from the germline V gene. The CDR3 is CASSSGVEPQHF. The CDR3 nucleotides read TGTGCCAGCAGTTCAGGGGTCGAACCCCAGCATTTT.

The V gene is TRBV7-8, the J gene TRBJ2-2, with D perhaps matching TRBD2 (6 bases). The CDR3 loop spans 17 amino acids. Germline V gene sequence: CDR1 SGHVS, CDR2 FQNEAQ. V lost 0 bases to trimming and J lost 7 bases, with 18 bases between them. In DNA, the CDR3 is TGTGCCAGCAGCTTAGCCTATGGGGGGTTGAATGGCGGGGAGCTGTTTTTT. It yields the protein CASSLAYGGLNGGELFF. The full variable domain, its missing parts supplied by reference TRBV7-8 and TRBJ2-2, is GAGVSQSPRYKVAKRGQDVALRCDPISGHVSLFWYQQALGQGPEFLTYFQNEAQLDKSGLPSDRFFAERPEGSVSTLKIQRTQQEDSAVYLCASSLAYGGLNGGELFFGEGSRLTVL.

This chain links TRBV5-6 with TRBJ1-2; 9 bases match TRBD1. V was clipped by 5 bases and J by 3 bases; unmatched bases: 11. Germline V lookup: CDR1 SGHDT, CDR2 YYEEEE. The CDR3 totals 16 residues. The CDR3 DNA reads TGTGCCAGCAGTCCCGTAAGGACAGGGGAACACTATGGCTACACCTTC. Translated, it gives CASSPVRTGEHYGYTF.

Only a few counts were recorded for this clone. The V gene is TRBV6-5, the J gene TRBJ2-3; 9 positions agree with TRBD2. V lost 6 bases and J lost 4; bases outside the gene matches: 8. This CDR3 region has 15 residues. Germline loops: CDR1 MNHEY, CDR2 SVGAGI. CDR3 protein: CASSPSGGTADTQYF. DNA of the CDR3: TGTGCCAGCAGCCCGAGCGGGGGGACTGCAGATACGCAGTATTTT.

This chain connects TRBV10-3 to TRBJ1-5; D unclear. The CDR3 is 14 residues long. V was clipped by 4 bases and J by 1 base, with 8 bases between them. From germline, CDR1 is ENHRY and CDR2 SYGVKD. The CDR3 nucleotides are TGTGCCATCAGTGCTGGTACAAGCAATCAGCCCCAGCATTTT. This codes for CAISAGTSNQPQHF.

This clone was recorded only once. This chain connects TRBV11-2 to TRBJ1-2; TRBD1 agrees at 9 bases. Germline assignment: CDR1 SGHAT and CDR2 FQNNGV. The CDR3 sequence is 16 residues long. V lost 5 bases and J lost 3; bases outside the gene matches: 10. The CDR3 loop reads CASSTIYRGRDYGYTF. The DNA of the CDR3 is TGTGCCAGCAGCACGATTTACAGGGGGCGCGACTATGGCTACACCTTC.

V gene TRBV11-2 combines with J gene TRBJ2-5; TRBD2 matches 11 bases. Per germline, CDR1 SGHAT and CDR2 FQNNGV. The length of the CDR3 is 15 residues. With 2 bases clipped from V and 5 bases from J, the junction kept 4 bases outside the gene matches. The CDR3 sequence: CASSLPSGGSETQYF. CDR3 coding DNA: TGTGCCAGCAGCTTACCTAGCGGGGGGTCGGAGACCCAGTACTTC.